Here is one TCR beta chain with its context. Its cognate antigen has yet to be identified. Qualities for individual bases were not recorded, and no much larger clone is one base off. The cohort was made up of 650 to 700 healthy bone marrow donors. Cohort members were all nominally healthy when sampled, although unrecorded immune exposures were likely present. The donor tested CMV seropositive, placing the donor among the roughly 300 seropositive members of the cohort. Each donor provided a peripheral blood sample, and peripheral blood mononuclear cells were used for TCR beta sequencing. Genomic DNA extraction from the blood cell samples was performed with the Qiagen DNeasy Blood Extraction Kit. The germline V gene gives CDR1 as SQVTM and CDR2 as ANQGSEA. V has 6 bases trimmed and J has 5 bases trimmed; junction bases matching no gene number 6. Reading from cysteine to phenylalanine, the CDR3 counts 14 amino acids. CDR3 DNA only is kept here, 42 bases in frame from base 1.

This record belongs to a study of cytomegalovirus exposure and HLA in healthy donors (dated by TCRdb to 2017 to 2019). Turning to the overall study: According to an earlier analysis of 587 of the donors, about 180 million T cells yielded over 90 million unique TCR beta sequences and about 300 Gb of sequence data. The number of donors typed differed by locus, with about 629-630 for A, B, C, DRB1 and DQB1, more than 500 for DQA1, 600 to 610 for DPA1, and around 430 for DPB1. Because of strong linkage in the cohort, roughly five DR-DQ haplotypes were treated as single units for association and clustering. High-throughput TCR immunosequencing, statistical association of individual TCRs with disease status, and machine learning were combined to predict cytomegalovirus infection status. Across some 400 genotyped donors of the cohort, an average of roughly 250,000 unique TCR beta nucleotide sequences per donor were sequenced, and roughly a sixth of those sequences were non-productive. A later analysis re-examined previously published TCR beta repertoires from 500 to 700 donors and added high-resolution HLA genotyping to investigate patterns of TCR occurrence. In an earlier analysis of around 540 of the donors, high-throughput TCR beta sequencing was used to judge whether each TCR beta V gene segment behaved as functional or pseudogenic. Every repertoire in the discovery cohort had been generated on one and the same sequencing platform. An early release that covered 640 HLA-typed donors contained around 330 gigabases of sequencing data and approximately 85 million unique TCR sequences. A later genetic analysis used genome-wide SNP genotypes for about 60% of the 666 donors, treating that subset as a discovery cohort. Besides the first cohort of roughly 640 subjects, a separate validation cohort made up of 90 to 150 different subjects was used. Of the roughly 390 genotyped donors, 65% to 90% were placed in the genetic ancestry cluster associated with self-reported Caucasian donors. The aim of the study was to test whether cataloging public T cell receptors could identify signatures of past pathogen exposure. Both class I and class II loci were covered by HLA typing, at four-digit resolution. Using immunosequencing, the study profiled T cell repertoires from approximately 700 subjects and related those repertoires to cytomegalovirus serostatus. Alongside the repertoire data, information on donor age, sex, ethnicity and CMV serostatus was compiled. Rather than using new phenotypic data, the later analysis identified candidate immune exposures from TCR beta sequences and from how often those sequences occurred across donors.

Library method: the immunoSEQ multiplex PCR assay. A mixture of 60 forward primers for TCR Vbeta segments and 13 reverse primers for TCR Jbeta segments was used in the multiplex PCR. The CDR3 region of rearranged TCR beta genes was amplified from genomic DNA by a multiplex PCR assay. The Illumina HiSeq System was used to sequence the amplified TCR beta libraries as 87-base-pair reads. In the original analysis: In a later analysis, tens of millions of unique TCR beta chains were counted across the roughly 670 repertoires, and about 9.9 million of these chains were shared by at least two donors. Raw reads were error-corrected and collapsed into unique sequences with a nearest-neighbor algorithm that merged closely related sequences to remove PCR and sequencing errors. CDR3 sequences were aligned to IMGT reference sequences to assign V, D and J gene segments. For a sequence to be retained, a match of at least six nucleotides to both a V gene segment and a J gene segment was required. Rearrangements were classified as productive when the CDR3 lacked stop codons and remained in frame with V and J, and all other rearrangements were classified as non-productive. CDR3 was defined according to IMGT convention as the region running from the second conserved V-encoded cysteine to the conserved J-encoded phenylalanine. The earlier analysis of about 530 of the donors excluded any sequence lacking an unambiguous match to a single V gene segment. In an earlier analysis of some 590 of the donors, a V segment was called functional when productive rearrangements were above 56.7%, and segregating when the standard deviation between donors exceeded 5%. A statistical classification framework was built to diagnose cytomegalovirus status from the catalog of TCR beta chain sequences. In a later analysis, TCR nucleotide sequences were compared against IMGT/GENE-DB human TR gene sequences so that V and J genes could be assigned. Using the TCRdist pipeline, a later analysis assigned CDR3 sequences along with most-parsimonious VDJ recombination scenarios. In a later analysis, each TCR beta chain was defined by its CDR3 amino acid sequence together with its V-gene family, and reads lacking a unique V-gene family were excluded. As a way to deal with suspected cross-contamination and a sequencing artifact, a later analysis dropped under 600 nucleotide sequences that were highly shared and had low generation probability. For each public chain, a later analysis derived a clonal expansion index from normalized ranks of inferred template counts within each repertoire. A later analysis computed generation probabilities with a VDJ recombination model fitted to out-of-frame rearrangements, and checked the results against IGoR. Hypergeometric tests were used in a later analysis to score TCR-TCR, TCR-HLA and TCR-CMV co-occurrence, with a repertoire-size bias correction applied to the TCR pairs. False discovery rates were estimated in a later analysis by permuting HLA or CMV assignments 20 times. In a later analysis, co-occurring TCRs were grouped using DBSCAN, with TCRdist sequence similarity added in when clustering inside HLA-allele-positive subsets. Repertoires with fewer than 30,000 or more than 120,000 public chains were left out of co-occurrence clustering, as were five repertoires with anomalous nucleotide sharing. This is the immuneACCESS table as TCRdb keeps it, with only in-frame sequences that have V and J called. A part of the clones is gone; compared with another copy, unresolved V genes explain less than half, and the rest is unexplained. That table is the source of V, J and clone size, and D and trimming were worked out from the DNA. Present in this sample are about 160,000 clones, approximately 84% of which were seen just once. Of the sample, 1.3% falls within the top ten clones.

The paper's findings and limits, for the study overall: Presence/absence analyses assumed roughly uniform sequencing depth across donors, an assumption that may not hold. According to a later analysis, TCR association rates differed among HLA loci, with DRB1 alleles showing the most associated TCRs and HLA-C alleles showing the fewest. Linkage disequilibrium might explain the correlated functional status among segregating V segments, but an unknown experimental factor could not be ruled out. A total of fewer than 200 TCR beta chains were listed by the study as associated with cytomegalovirus. Specific HLA alleles were associated with 15,000 to 20,000 TCR beta sequences at a false discovery rate of 0.05 in a later analysis. Immune exposure information for the cohort was limited to CMV serostatus. Most TCR sequences were seen in very few donors, while some public TCRs were found in many individuals. Because counts were too low, seventeen rarely observed V segments, including chromosome 9 orphons, were left out of the earlier analysis of 500 to 750 of the donors. A further reported finding was that TCR beta sequences accurately predicted the HLA-A and HLA-B alleles for most subjects in the first cohort. In a later analysis, most CMV-associated TCR beta chains were found to appear HLA-restricted, with HLA associations seemingly driven largely by CMV exposure. In a later analysis, HLA-associated TCR beta chains were found to be more clonally expanded and to have lower generation probabilities than equally common non-associated chains. The classifier was reported to diagnose cytomegalovirus status with high specificity and sensitivity in both the original cohort and the validation cohort. A few of the identified cytomegalovirus-associated TCR beta chains were confirmed in vitro to be specific for cytomegalovirus antigens. A later analysis reported that several top co-occurrence clusters appeared linked to parvovirus B19, influenza, CMV and Epstein-Barr virus. A later genetic analysis reported fewer N-insertions in productive TCRs among donors in an Asian-associated ancestry cluster than the approximately 670-donor mean. It was suggested by the authors that the approach could potentially be generalized to other disease states and immunological phenotypes. The cohort was sequenced for TCR beta chains only, and without alpha or paired-chain data the features that could be detected were limited. Because the 87-base-pair reads could not distinguish some IMGT-functional V segments, including TRBV6-2 and TRBV6-3, those segments were excluded. The sequencing pipeline was judged likely to have produced a cluster of highly shared sequence variants as a technical artifact. An association between a missense DCLRE1C variant and V-gene and J-gene trimming of TCR beta chains was found in a later genetic analysis and replicated in an independent cohort. Because HLA typing was missing for some donors at each locus, association tests included only the typed subset. Strong co-occurrence of HLA alleles, especially DR and DQ, made assigning TCR associations to individual alleles difficult. In an earlier analysis of roughly 560 of the donors, most TCR beta V segments were observed in productive rearrangements about 90% or about 30% of the time, broadly matching IMGT annotations.

The clonotype originates from a man aged 50-59 years in good health and CMV-seropositive. The rearrangement combines TRBV29-1 with TRBJ1-5, with 11 middle bases fitting TRBD1. Sequencing was performed on PBMCs. For the CDR3, the sequence is CSVAGTGGDQPQHF. Here is the DNA: TGCAGCGTCGCCGGGACAGGGGGGGATCAGCCCCAGCATTTT.